Listed here are 5 T cell receptor beta chains from one sample, sequenced in a study of T-cell reconstitution after alpha-beta-depleted transplantation in children. TCRbeta library preparation incorporated unique molecular identifiers. TCRdb independently ran MiXCR on the PCR reads; one entry per CDR3 protein. The data hold approximately 420,000 distinct CDR3 sequences, with 11% observed a single time. This specimen was PBMCs from the stem cell graft donor, taken from the stem cell graft. Source of these receptors: a human donor who donated a stem cell graft to a child with acute myeloid leukemia.

There are a few counts of this clonotype. The chain couples TRBV6-5 to TRBJ1-2; possibly TRBD1 for D (6 bases). The V end lost 0 bases, the J end lost 5 bases, and 16 bases lay between the germline ends. The germline gives CDR1 MNHEY, CDR2 SVGAGI. CDR3 length: 16 amino acids. CDR3 DNA: TGTGCCAGCAGTTACTCGACCGGGGGCCTTGGTTATGGCTACACCTTC. This encodes CASSYSTGGLGYGYTF.

The chain employs TRBV6-2 or TRBV6-3 and TRBJ2-5; the D gene is possibly TRBD2 (6 bases). Deletions cut 7 bases from V and 2 bases from J, with 17 bases between. Germline V CDR1 and CDR2: MNHEY, SVGEGT. The CDR3 contains 15 residues. The CDR3 region is CASIPGGKSQETQYF. In DNA form, the CDR3 reads TGTGCCAGCATACCCGGGGGAAAGTCTCAAGAGACCCAGTACTTC.

In this sample, this clonotype turned up many times. This rearrangement joins TRBV5-1 to TRBJ2-1, with a possible D match to TRBD2 (5 bases). V was pared by 3 bases and J by 6 bases, with 16 bases between. The germline gives CDR1 SGHRS, CDR2 YFSETQ. The CDR3 is made up of 15 amino acids. The CDR3 protein is CASSSRLGGSNEQFF. The CDR3 nucleotides are TGCGCCAGCAGCTCGCGGCTAGGAGGTTCCAATGAGCAGTTCTTC.

This clonotype was seen only a few times. The genes are TRBV10-3 and TRBJ2-1, with TRBD2 identical over 7 bases. The CDR3 spans 13 residues. Germline loops: CDR1 ENHRY, CDR2 SYGVKD. V gave up 6 bases and J gave up 7 bases; unmatched junction bases: 6. CDR3 residues: CAISEEGGNEQFF. DNA for the CDR3: TGTGCCATCAGCGAGGAGGGAGGGAATGAGCAGTTCTTC.

A few counts support this clonotype. The V and J genes are TRBV20-1 and TRBJ2-4, with 14 bases that match TRBD2. Per the germline V gene, CDR1 is DFQATT and CDR2 is SNEGSKA (reference sequence). Trimming at V came to 6 bases and at J to 0 bases, leaving 10 bases not matched to a gene. There are 18 residues in the CDR3. The DNA for the CDR3 is TGCAGTGCCCTAAGACTAGCGGGAGGGCCCCGAGCCAAAAACATTCAGTACTTC. It encodes CSALRLAGGPRAKNIQYF.